Described below is a single T cell receptor (beta chain) sequence and its context. Its specificity is unknown. These data come from a study of shared clonotypes between healthy human individuals. Overall study findings and caveats: Specimens sampled were limited to blood, with tissue repertoires likely differing.

Profiling relied on immunoSEQ multiplex PCR, and the TCRdb table lists in-frame clones only, not all of them. The table includes approximately 1.1 million clones, around 82% detected once. This CDR3 has 10 amino acids. Trimming removed 2 bases from V and 5 bases from J, with 1 base in between. Material for sequencing was memory CD4+ T cells from PBMCs. The subset here: CD45RA-negative fraction. The rearrangement uses TRBV23-1 and TRBJ2-7; D not certain. TRBV23-1 is an open reading frame whose function is uncertain. The origin of this receptor is a man aged 18 to 30 in good health. Some clones in this sample may be carry-over from other donors' samples. This CDR3 is CASSQDEQYF. The CDR3 DNA reads as TGCGCCAGCAGTCAAGACGAGCAGTACTTC.